The 14 T cell receptor beta chains in this list originate from one sample, sequenced in a study of shared clonotypes between healthy human individuals. The protocol was immunoSEQ multiplex PCR, while the TCRdb copy is restricted to in-frame clones and leaves out a portion. Seen here are about 1.1 million clones, 60% to 80% observed once, and the top ten hold roughly 0.83%. Material for sequencing was memory CD4+ T cells from PBMCs. Subset denoted: CD45RA-negative fraction. The receptors were gathered from a man aged 18 to 30 in good health. Some clones in this sample may be carry-over from other donors' samples.

This clone was detected only once. The chain is built from TRBV15 and TRBJ1-2; no reliable D call. Trimming took off 3 bases at V and 5 bases at J, with 16 bases between the two ends. Germline CDR1 is LNHNV and CDR2 is YYDKDF (reference sequence). There are 15 residues in the CDR3. The CDR3 bases are TGTGCCACCAGCAGTACCACCGGGTTTGTGTATGGCTACACCTTC. Amino acids: CATSSTTGFVYGYTF.

The rearrangement uses TRBV5-1 and TRBJ2-1; D may be TRBD1 or TRBD2 (5 bases each). V was clipped by 4 bases and J by 6 bases, with 14 bases between them. CDR3 length equals 14 residues. The germline CDR1 and CDR2 sequences are SGHRS and YFSETQ. In DNA, the CDR3 is TGCGCCAGCAGCCCCGGGCCTGGGGGCAATGAGCAGTTCTTC. Its protein product is CASSPGPGGNEQFF.

This chain connects TRBV21-1 to TRBJ2-1; the DNA was not compared with TRBD1, the D call given in the table. TRBV21-1 is marked as a pseudogene. The CDR3 extends over 11 amino acids. CDR3 sequence reads: CASSTTVLQFF. The CDR3 nucleotides are TGTGCCAGCAGCACCACAGTACTCCAGTTCTTC.

This chain connects TRBV5-8 to TRBJ2-7, with 7 bases fitting TRBD1. The length of the CDR3 is 12 residues. The V and J ends lost 2 bases and 12 bases, in that order; junction bases with no gene match: 8. CDR1 is SGHTS and CDR2 is YDEGEE in the germline V gene. As DNA, the CDR3 is TGTGCCAGCAGCTTCAGTGACAGGGATCGGTACTTC. Encoded protein: CASSFSDRDRYF. Using reference TRBV5-8 and TRBJ2-7 for the parts outside the CDR3, the full variable domain is EAGVTQSPTHLIKTRGQQATLRCSPISGHTSVYWYQQALGLGLQFLLWYDEGEERNRGNFPPRFSGRQFPNYSSELNVNALELEDSALYLCASSFSDRDRYFGPGTRLTVT.

V and J are TRBV2 and TRBJ1-2; maybe TRBD1 (5 bases). V was shortened by 7 bases and J by 7 bases, with 10 bases between the two germline ends. Germline V gene data show CDR1 as SNHLY and CDR2 as FYNNEI. The CDR3 length is 11 residues. CDR3: CASTVGGGYTF. The CDR3 DNA reads as TGTGCCAGCACCGTTGGGGGTGGCTACACCTTC.

This clone was counted only a few times. The chain employs TRBV18 and TRBJ2-7; D perhaps matches TRBD2 (5 bases). V gave up 2 bases and J gave up 11 bases, with 13 bases separating them. The CDR3 extends over 12 amino acids. Per germline, CDR1 KGHSH and CDR2 LQKENI. The CDR3 here is CASSPERRRKYF. DNA for the CDR3: TGTGCCAGCTCACCAGAGCGGAGGCGCAAGTACTTC.

DNA for the CDR3: TGTGCCAGCAGCTTCGCGGAGGGAAACTATGGCTACACCTTC. It specifies CASSFAEGNYGYTF. The chain joins TRBV7-2 to TRBJ1-2; D unclear. Germline V CDR1 and CDR2: SGHTA, FQGNSA. V lost 3 bases and J lost 2, with 10 bases in between. CDR3 length equals 14 residues.

The chain uses TRBV5-6 and TRBJ2-7, with 11 bases identical to TRBD1. The length of the CDR3 is 16 residues. Germline assignment: CDR1 SGHDT and CDR2 YYEEEE. With 0 bases clipped from V and 7 bases from J, the junction kept 9 bases outside the gene matches. For the CDR3, the DNA is TGTGCCAGCAGCTTGGGGCCCGGCGGACAGGGGGCTGAGCAGTACTTC. This codes for CASSLGPGGQGAEQYF.

This clone was seen only once. The chain carries TRBV6-6 and TRBJ2-1, with D perhaps assigned TRBD1 or TRBD2 (5 bases each). V was trimmed by 10 bases and J by 2 bases, leaving 12 bases between them. CDR1 and CDR2 (germline): MNHNY, SVGAGI (reference sequence). This CDR3 spans 13 amino acids. The CDR3 DNA reads as TGTGCCACTAGGGACGTAACCTACAATGAGCAGTTCTTC. The encoded protein is CATRDVTYNEQFF.

This sequence joins TRBV6-6 and TRBJ2-5; D ambiguous. Germline V lookup: CDR1 MNHNY, CDR2 SVGAGI (reference sequence). The V gene lost 6 bases and the J gene lost 5 bases, with 7 bases spanning the gap. The CDR3 extends over 11 amino acids. The chain's CDR3 is CASRNRETQYF. The DNA for the CDR3 is TGTGCCAGCAGGAACCGGGAGACCCAGTACTTC.

On this clone: The sample has other DNA sequences that encode this CDR3 too. V usage is TRBV5-1 and J usage is TRBJ2-5; TRBD2 aligns across 13 bases. The CDR3 covers 16 residues. V trimming: 4 bases; J trimming: 5 bases; junction bases outside the gene matches: 8. The germline V gene has CDR1 SGHRS and CDR2 YFSETQ. The CDR3 DNA reads as TGCGCCAGCAGCCCCGGACTAGCGGGAGTTGGTGAGACCCAGTACTTC. Its translation: CASSPGLAGVGETQYF.

About this clone itself: This CDR3 is also generated by other DNA sequences in the sample. The chain links TRBV28 to TRBJ2-1; D is unresolved. The V and J ends lost 3 bases and 9 bases respectively, with 6 bases between them. CDR1 and CDR2 (germline): MDHEN, SYDVKM. The CDR3 extends over 11 amino acids. Here the CDR3 DNA reads TGTGCCAGCAGTTTGAGTGGTGAGCAGTTCTTC. Residues: CASSLSGEQFF.

This sequence joins TRBV6-1 and TRBJ2-2; D is ambiguous. This CDR3 contains 13 residues. The V end was cut by 7 bases, the J end by 1 base, with 7 bases between. Germline CDR1 reads MNHNS; CDR2 reads SASEGT. The CDR3 loop is CASIPENTGELFF. The CDR3 DNA sequence: TGTGCCAGCATTCCAGAGAACACCGGGGAGCTGTTTTTT.

The chain uses TRBV19 and TRBJ2-5; D assignment may be TRBD1 or TRBD2 (7 bases each). CDR3 length equals 14 residues. Trimming took off 4 bases at V and 5 bases at J, with 14 bases between the two ends. CDR1 is LNHDA, CDR2 SQIVND, per germline (reference sequence). CDR3 in DNA: TGTGCCAGTAGTAAGCGACAGGGAGGGGAGACCCAGTACTTC. Residues: CASSKRQGGETQYF.